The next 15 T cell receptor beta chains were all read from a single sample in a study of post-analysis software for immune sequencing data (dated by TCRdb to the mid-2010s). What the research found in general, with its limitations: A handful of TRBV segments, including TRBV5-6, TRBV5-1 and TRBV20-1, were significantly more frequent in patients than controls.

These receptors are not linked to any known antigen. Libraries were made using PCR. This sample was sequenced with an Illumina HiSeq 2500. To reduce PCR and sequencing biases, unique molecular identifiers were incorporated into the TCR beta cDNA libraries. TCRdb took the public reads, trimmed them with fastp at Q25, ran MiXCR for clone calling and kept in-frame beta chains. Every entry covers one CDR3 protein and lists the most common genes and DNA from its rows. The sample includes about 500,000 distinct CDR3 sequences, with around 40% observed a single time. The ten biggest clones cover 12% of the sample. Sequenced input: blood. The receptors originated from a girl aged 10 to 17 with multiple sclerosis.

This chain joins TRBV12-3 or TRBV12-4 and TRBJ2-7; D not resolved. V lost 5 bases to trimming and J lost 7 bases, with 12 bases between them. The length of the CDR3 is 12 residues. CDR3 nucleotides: TGTGCCAGCAGTGCTGTAACCGGGGAGCAGTACTTC. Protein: CASSAVTGEQYF.

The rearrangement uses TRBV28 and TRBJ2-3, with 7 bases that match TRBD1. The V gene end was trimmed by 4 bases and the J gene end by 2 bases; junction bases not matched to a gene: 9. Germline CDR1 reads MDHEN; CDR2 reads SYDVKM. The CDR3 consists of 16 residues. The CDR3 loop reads CASSSQGTALTDTQYF. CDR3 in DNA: TGTGCCAGCAGTTCCCAAGGGACAGCACTCACAGATACGCAGTATTTT.

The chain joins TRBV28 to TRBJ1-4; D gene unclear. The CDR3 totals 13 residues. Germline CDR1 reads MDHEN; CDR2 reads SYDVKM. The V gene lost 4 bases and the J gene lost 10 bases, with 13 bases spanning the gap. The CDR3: CASSYEGKGKLFF. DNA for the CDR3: TGTGCCAGCAGTTATGAAGGGAAGGGAAAACTGTTTTTT.

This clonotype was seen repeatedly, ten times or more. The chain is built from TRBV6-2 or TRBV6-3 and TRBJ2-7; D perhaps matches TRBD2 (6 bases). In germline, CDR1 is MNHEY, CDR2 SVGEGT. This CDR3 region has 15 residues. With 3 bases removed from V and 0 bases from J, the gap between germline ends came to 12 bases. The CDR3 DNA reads TGTGCCAGCAGTTATGTAGCGGCCGACTCCTACGAGCAGTACTTC. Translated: CASSYVAADSYEQYF.

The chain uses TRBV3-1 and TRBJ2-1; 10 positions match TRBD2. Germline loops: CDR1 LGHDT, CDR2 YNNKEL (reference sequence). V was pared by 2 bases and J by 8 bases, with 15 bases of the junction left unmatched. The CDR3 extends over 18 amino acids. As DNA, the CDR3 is TGTGCCAGCAGCCAATTCCCCCTCGGACTAGCGGCGAGGGATGAGCAGTTCTTC. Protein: CASSQFPLGLAARDEQFF.

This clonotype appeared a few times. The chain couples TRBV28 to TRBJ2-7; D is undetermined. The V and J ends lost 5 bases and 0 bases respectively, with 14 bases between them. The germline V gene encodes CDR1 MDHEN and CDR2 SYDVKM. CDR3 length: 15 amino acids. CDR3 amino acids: CASSRPDRSSYEQYF. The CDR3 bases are TGTGCCAGCAGTAGACCCGACCGGAGCTCCTACGAGCAGTACTTC.

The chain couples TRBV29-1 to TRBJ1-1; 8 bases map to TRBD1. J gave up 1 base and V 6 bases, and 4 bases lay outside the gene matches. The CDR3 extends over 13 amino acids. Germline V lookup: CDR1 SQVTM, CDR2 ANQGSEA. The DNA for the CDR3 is TGCAGCGTGGCGACAGGGGAGAACACTGAAGCTTTCTTT. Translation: CSVATGENTEAFF.

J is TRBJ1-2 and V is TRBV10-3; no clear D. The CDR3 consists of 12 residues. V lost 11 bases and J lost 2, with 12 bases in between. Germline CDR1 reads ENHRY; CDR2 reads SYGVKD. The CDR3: CAVLKGNYGYTF. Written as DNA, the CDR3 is TGTGCCGTTCTTAAGGGCAACTATGGCTACACCTTC.

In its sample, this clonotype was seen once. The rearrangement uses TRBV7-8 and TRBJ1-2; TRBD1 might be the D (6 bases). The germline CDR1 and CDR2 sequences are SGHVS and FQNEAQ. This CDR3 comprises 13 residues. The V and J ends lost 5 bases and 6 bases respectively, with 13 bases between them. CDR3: CASSNQGSNGYTF. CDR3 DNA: TGTGCCAGCAGCAACCAGGGGAGTAATGGCTACACCTTC.

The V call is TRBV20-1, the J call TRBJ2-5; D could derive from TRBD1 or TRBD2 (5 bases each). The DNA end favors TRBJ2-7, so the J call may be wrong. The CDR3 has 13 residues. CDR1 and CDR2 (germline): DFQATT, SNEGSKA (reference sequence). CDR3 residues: CSARDGGLYEQYF. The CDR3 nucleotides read TGCAGTGCTAGAGATGGGGGTCTCTACGAGCAGTACTTC.

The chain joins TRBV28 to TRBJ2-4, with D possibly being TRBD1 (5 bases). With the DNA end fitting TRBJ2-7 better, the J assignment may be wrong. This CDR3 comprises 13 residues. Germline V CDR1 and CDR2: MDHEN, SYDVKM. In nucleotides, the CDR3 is TGTGCCAGCAGTTCAGGGCACCTTTACGAGCAGTACTTC. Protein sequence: CASSSGHLYEQYF.

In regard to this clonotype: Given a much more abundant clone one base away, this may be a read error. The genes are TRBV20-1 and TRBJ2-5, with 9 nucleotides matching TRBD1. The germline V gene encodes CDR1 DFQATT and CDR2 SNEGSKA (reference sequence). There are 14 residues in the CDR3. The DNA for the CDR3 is TGCGGTGCTTATGGGACAGGGATTGTAGAGACCCAGTACTTC. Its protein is CGAYGTGIVETQYF.

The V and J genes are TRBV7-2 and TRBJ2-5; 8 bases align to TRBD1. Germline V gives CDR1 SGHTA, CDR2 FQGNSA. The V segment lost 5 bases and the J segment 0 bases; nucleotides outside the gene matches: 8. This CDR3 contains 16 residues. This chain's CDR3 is CASSPTGQGYQETQYF. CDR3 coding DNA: TGTGCCAGCAGCCCAACTGGACAGGGCTACCAAGAGACCCAGTACTTC.

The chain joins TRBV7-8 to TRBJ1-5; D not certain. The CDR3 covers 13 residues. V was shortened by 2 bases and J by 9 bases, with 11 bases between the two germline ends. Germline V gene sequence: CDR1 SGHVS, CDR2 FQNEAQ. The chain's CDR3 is CASSLLAPRPQHF. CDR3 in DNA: TGTGCCAGCAGCTTACTAGCGCCACGGCCCCAGCATTTT.

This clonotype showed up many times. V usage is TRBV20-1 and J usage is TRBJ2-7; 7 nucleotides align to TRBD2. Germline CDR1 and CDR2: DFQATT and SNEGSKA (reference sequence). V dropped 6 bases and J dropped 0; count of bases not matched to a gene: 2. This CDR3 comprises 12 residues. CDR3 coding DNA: TGCAGTGCCAGCGGGGACTCCTACGAGCAGTACTTC. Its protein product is CSASGDSYEQYF.